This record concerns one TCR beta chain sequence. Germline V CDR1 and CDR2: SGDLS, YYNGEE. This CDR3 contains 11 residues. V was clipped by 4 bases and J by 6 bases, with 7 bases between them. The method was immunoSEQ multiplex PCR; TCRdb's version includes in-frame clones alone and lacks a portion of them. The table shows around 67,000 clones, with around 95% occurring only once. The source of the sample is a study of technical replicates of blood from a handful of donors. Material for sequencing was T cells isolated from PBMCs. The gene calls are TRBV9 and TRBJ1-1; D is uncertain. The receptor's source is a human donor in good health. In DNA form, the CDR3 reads TGTGCCAGCAGCCCCCTTGCTGAAGCTTTCTTT. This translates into CASSPLAEAFF. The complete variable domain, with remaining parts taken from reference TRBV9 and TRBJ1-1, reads DSGVTQTPKHLITATGQRVTLRCSPRSGDLSVYWYQQSLDQGLQFLIQYYNGEERAKGNILERFSAQQFPDLHSELNLSSLELGDSALYFCASSPLAEAFFGQGTRLTVV.